The 27 T cell receptor beta chains listed next were all sequenced from one sample in a study of T cells in Graves' hyperthyroidism and ophthalmopathy. What was amplified from RNA transcripts were TCR beta CDR3 regions. The HTBI set primed first-round TCR CDR3 RT-PCR. TCRdb re-analysed the multiplex PCR reads in MiXCR, keeping a single row per CDR3 protein. The repertoire holds around 600,000 distinct CDR3 sequences, with around 14% as singletons. Sequenced: blood. The source is a woman younger than 45 with Graves' hyperthyroidism.

This clonotype has at least ten counts. The chain joins TRBV27 to TRBJ2-7, with 10 bases matching TRBD1. The CDR3 is made up of 14 amino acids. Germline V lookup: CDR1 MNHEY, CDR2 SMNVEV (reference sequence). V shed 6 bases, J shed 2 bases, and the junction held 4 bases outside the gene matches. The CDR3 region is CASSGDRGTYEQYF. For the CDR3, the DNA is TGTGCCAGCAGCGGGGACAGGGGCACCTACGAGCAGTACTTC.

The gene calls are TRBV19 and TRBJ2-1; 10 bases agree with TRBD2. V dropped 0 bases and J dropped 3; count of bases not matched to a gene: 14. The CDR3 contains 20 residues. Germline V gives CDR1 LNHDA, CDR2 SQIVND (reference sequence). The CDR3: CASSIDPALAGVSNYNEQFF. In DNA, the CDR3 is TGTGCCAGTAGTATAGATCCCGCCCTAGCGGGAGTTAGTAACTACAATGAGCAGTTCTTC.

This clonotype showed up just a few times. The chain joins TRBV28 to TRBJ1-2; D possibly corresponds to TRBD1 (6 bases). V was trimmed by 4 bases and J by 8 bases, leaving 17 bases between them. This CDR3 region has 14 residues. Germline loops: CDR1 MDHEN, CDR2 SYDVKM. The CDR3 DNA reads TGTGCCAGCAGTTCGGGCGCGGGGGCGGAGGGCTACACCTTC. It codes for CASSSGAGAEGYTF.

This clonotype has at least ten counts. The chain recombines TRBV7-2 with TRBJ2-5; D perhaps matches TRBD1 (5 bases). V lost 4 bases and J 2 bases, leaving 8 bases between the germline ends. The germline V gene encodes CDR1 SGHTA and CDR2 FQGNSA. The CDR3 has 13 amino acids. Here the CDR3 DNA reads TGTGCCAGCAGCTCCCGACAGCAAGAGACCCAGTACTTC. Translated: CASSSRQQETQYF.

The sample holds many counts of this clonotype. V and J are TRBV7-2 and TRBJ2-7; unclear D gene. Germline CDR1 and CDR2: SGHTA and FQGNSA. The CDR3 sequence is 12 residues long. V was clipped by 0 bases and J by 7 bases, with 7 bases between them. The CDR3 DNA reads as TGTGCCAGCAGCTTAGCGCTTGGGGAGCAGTACTTC. Translated: CASSLALGEQYF.

Ten or more counts support this clonotype. The chain employs TRBV11-2 and TRBJ2-7, with 7 bases lining up with TRBD1. Unmatched junction bases numbered 11, after V lost 5 bases and J lost 4 bases. Germline V lookup: CDR1 SGHAT, CDR2 FQNNGV. The CDR3 extends over 15 amino acids. Here the CDR3 DNA reads TGTGCCAGCAGCCTACCGGGACAGCTACTTTACGAGCAGTACTTC. Its protein product is CASSLPGQLLYEQYF.

This clonotype was found once. This sequence may be a read error, since a much larger clone differs from it by one base. The chain recombines TRBV27 with TRBJ1-2; TRBD1 matches 7 bases. CDR3 length equals 12 residues. Germline-derived CDR1 and CDR2 are MNHEY and SMNVEV (reference sequence). CDR3 in amino acids: CVSSSGGAQYTF. The DNA for the CDR3 is TGTGTCAGCAGTTCAGGGGGGGCGCAGTACACCTTC.

This clonotype has just a few counts. This chain joins TRBV7-8 and TRBJ2-7, with D possibly matching TRBD1 (6 bases). In germline, CDR1 is SGHVS, CDR2 FQNEAQ. This CDR3 region has 18 residues. V lost 3 bases and J 4 bases, leaving 25 bases between the germline ends. As DNA, the CDR3 is TGTGCCAGCAGCTTTTGGCTAGCTAACTCCCCGAGGGGGTACGAGCAGTACTTC. Protein: CASSFWLANSPRGYEQYF.

The chain employs TRBV2 and TRBJ2-7; 10 bases fit TRBD2. Germline V gene sequence: CDR1 SNHLY, CDR2 FYNNEI. The CDR3 extends over 17 amino acids. Germline trimming cut 6 bases from V and 5 bases from J; bases unmatched to any gene: 16. The CDR3 DNA sequence: TGTGCCAGCAGCTGTCTACAAGCGGGAGGGCCCCGGAACGAGCAGTACTTC. It specifies CASSCLQAGGPRNEQYF.

In this sample, this clonotype turned up a few times. The junction does not match germline at one end; this may be a read error. The chain combines TRBV7-9 with TRBJ2-3, with 11 nucleotides matching TRBD2. This CDR3 comprises 16 residues. CDR1 and CDR2 (germline): SEHNR, FQNEAQ (reference sequence). For the CDR3, the DNA is TGTGCCAGCAGGTTAGCGGGAGGGATTGTCACAGATACGCAGTATTTT. Translation gives CASRLAGGIVTDTQYF.

This clonotype showed up just once. With a much larger clone just one base away, this may be a read error. The chain carries TRBV7-6 and TRBJ2-1, with D hard to call. The CDR3 length is 12 residues. Germline V gives CDR1 SGHVS, CDR2 FNYEAQ. The CDR3 loop is CASSSSLNERFF. The CDR3 coding sequence is TGTGCCAGCAGCTCCTCACTTAATGAGCGGTTCTTC.

In regard to this clonotype: Possible read error: a much larger clone is one base away. The chain couples TRBV11-2 to TRBJ2-7; no definite D call. Germline CDR1 reads SGHAT; CDR2 reads FQNNGV. CDR3 length: 15 residues. CDR3 DNA sequence: TGTGCCGGCAGCTTATCGGTTACGTTGAACTACGAGCAGTACTTC. This gives the protein CAGSLSVTLNYEQYF.

In this sample, this clonotype turned up many times. V is TRBV6-1 and J is TRBJ2-1; D call uncertain. This CDR3 spans 17 amino acids. In germline, CDR1 is MNHNS, CDR2 SASEGT. Trimming took off 1 base at V and 2 bases at J, with 15 bases between the two ends. CDR3 sequence reads: CASSEEGRHSPYNEQFF. The CDR3, as DNA: TGTGCCAGCAGTGAAGAAGGGCGGCATTCCCCCTACAATGAGCAGTTCTTC.

This clonotype was observed at least ten times. The J gene is TRBJ2-5, the V gene TRBV28, with 13 bases that match TRBD2. Unmatched junction bases numbered 9, after V lost 3 bases and J lost 5 bases. CDR1 and CDR2 (germline): MDHEN, SYDVKM. The CDR3 is made up of 17 amino acids. This CDR3 reads CASSFLTSGRARETQYF. CDR3 coding DNA: TGTGCCAGCAGTTTCCTCACTAGCGGGAGGGCCCGTGAGACCCAGTACTTC.

This clonotype has more than one count but fewer than ten. V and J are TRBV7-9 and TRBJ1-2; D uncertain. The CDR3 loop spans 13 amino acids. Per germline, CDR1 SEHNR and CDR2 FQNEAQ (reference sequence). V gave up 1 base and J gave up 4 bases, with 7 bases separating them. The CDR3 loop is CASSLGSTYGYTF. For the CDR3, the DNA is TGTGCCAGCAGCTTAGGGTCAACCTATGGCTACACCTTC.

The table lists this clonotype with many counts. The V call is TRBV28, the J call TRBJ2-4; TRBD2 aligns across 7 bases. CDR1 is MDHEN, CDR2 SYDVKM, per germline. The CDR3 contains 14 residues. V was clipped by 6 bases and J by 1 base; unmatched bases: 3. The chain's CDR3 is CASRGSGAKNIQYF. CDR3 bases: TGTGCCAGCAGGGGTAGCGGGGCCAAAAACATTCAGTACTTC.

This clonotype came up many times. The chain employs TRBV28 and TRBJ1-5, with TRBD1 matching over 10 bases. The CDR3 contains 15 residues. The germline CDR1 and CDR2 sequences are MDHEN and SYDVKM. With 6 bases clipped from V and 6 bases from J, the junction kept 8 bases outside the gene matches. The CDR3 DNA is TGTGCCAGCAGACAGACAGGGGGCGTCATTCAGCCCCAGCATTTT. Translated, it gives CASRQTGGVIQPQHF.

The rearrangement links TRBV6-5 to TRBJ1-2; a possible D gene is TRBD1 (5 bases). V was shortened by 1 base and J by 2 bases, with 17 bases between the two germline ends. Germline values: CDR1 MNHEY, CDR2 SVGAGI. This CDR3 is 17 amino acids long. The CDR3 here is CASSYYKSGTANYGYTF. DNA of the CDR3: TGTGCCAGCAGTTACTACAAGTCCGGGACGGCAAACTATGGCTACACCTTC.

The J gene is TRBJ2-1, the V gene TRBV7-3; perhaps TRBD2 as D (5 bases). Per germline, CDR1 SGHTA and CDR2 FQGTGA. The CDR3 is 15 residues long. The V end lost 2 bases, the J end lost 6 bases, and 14 bases lay between the germline ends. Here the CDR3 DNA reads TGTGCCAGCAGCTTAGTGGCCGGGGAGCCCAATGAGCAGTTCTTC. Residues: CASSLVAGEPNEQFF.

There are many counts of this clonotype. The CDR3 here is CASSAASGYEQYF. The CDR3 coding sequence is TGTGCCAGCAGCGCAGCTTCAGGATACGAGCAGTACTTC. This rearrangement joins TRBV13 to TRBJ2-7; the D is unclear. Germline V gene data show CDR1 as PRHDT and CDR2 as FYEKMQ (reference sequence). Trimming took 5 bases from V and 4 from J, leaving 12 bases between them. The CDR3 spans 13 residues.

J is TRBJ2-1 and V is TRBV20-1; D is uncertain. CDR1 is DFQATT, CDR2 SNEGSKA, per germline (reference sequence). Trimming removed 3 bases at V and 1 base at J, with 7 bases between. CDR3 length equals 13 residues. CDR3 DNA sequence: TGCAGTGCTAGGGCCGGGTCCTACAATGAGCAGTTCTTC. This translates into CSARAGSYNEQFF.

This clonotype was counted at least ten times. The chain has TRBV7-9 and TRBJ2-7; D perhaps matches TRBD2 (5 bases). The CDR3 sequence is 14 residues long. The V gene's germline CDR1 is SEHNR and CDR2 FQNEAQ (reference sequence). V was pared by 1 base and J by 3 bases, with 10 bases between. The CDR3 spells CASSLDVTNYEQYF. For the CDR3, the DNA is TGTGCCAGCAGCTTAGATGTGACTAACTACGAGCAGTACTTC.

A note on this clonotype: A much bigger clone sits one base away, suggesting this may be a read error. The rearrangement links TRBV12-3 or TRBV12-4 to TRBJ2-1; D may be TRBD1 (7 bases). The CDR3 has 15 residues. The V gene lost 6 bases and the J gene lost 7 bases, with 19 bases spanning the gap. CDR3 DNA: TGTGCCAGCAGAGACAGGGCGATACTAGCAAATGAGCAGTTCTTC. This gives the protein CASRDRAILANEQFF.

The chain carries TRBV20-1 and TRBJ2-1; D gene ambiguous. Germline-derived CDR1 and CDR2 are DFQATT and SNEGSKA (reference sequence). Trimming took off 1 base at V and 6 bases at J, with 7 bases between the two ends. The CDR3 runs to 12 residues. In DNA form, the CDR3 reads TGCAGTGCTAGAGTAAACAGCAATGAGCAGTTCTTC. Its translation: CSARVNSNEQFF.

The chain links TRBV6-1 to TRBJ2-7; D may match TRBD1 or TRBD2 (6 bases each). This CDR3 region has 15 residues. Trimming removed 5 bases at V and 0 bases at J, with 14 bases between. Germline V gene sequence: CDR1 MNHNS, CDR2 SASEGT. Here the CDR3 DNA reads TGTGCCAGCAGTTTCCTGGGGGGCCCCTCCTACGAGCAGTACTTC. This translates into CASSFLGGPSYEQYF.

The rearrangement uses TRBV7-6 and TRBJ2-6; 11 bases map to TRBD1. V gave up 8 bases and J gave up 0 bases; unmatched junction bases: 12. Germline CDR1 is SGHVS and CDR2 is FNYEAQ. The CDR3 totals 19 residues. In nucleotides, the CDR3 is TGTGCCAGCGCATCCTCGTCCGGGACAGGGGGCTCTGGGGCCAACGTCCTGACTTTC. Its translation: CASASSSGTGGSGANVLTF.

The chain employs TRBV6-1 and TRBJ2-3; D is undetermined. The CDR3 is made up of 14 amino acids. The germline V and J ends were trimmed by 6 bases and 2 bases, with 12 bases remaining between them. Germline lookup yields CDR1 MNHNS and CDR2 SASEGT. In nucleotides, the CDR3 is TGTGCCAGCAGGGCAAGCAGTTTCACAGATACGCAGTATTTT. This translates into CASRASSFTDTQYF.